This TCR beta chain was documented in a study of cytomegalovirus exposure and HLA in healthy donors (dated by TCRdb to 2016 to 2017). Study-level background: According to a later analysis, the roughly 120 validation repertoires were produced on the same platform as the roughly 600 repertoires of the first cohort. The aim of the study was to test whether cataloging public T cell receptors could identify signatures of past pathogen exposure. In addition to the first cohort of roughly 700 subjects, a separate validation cohort of 120 different subjects was used. High-throughput TCR immunosequencing, statistical association of individual TCRs with disease status, and machine learning were combined to predict cytomegalovirus infection status.

About this clone itself: Its recognized antigen is unknown. Per-base qualities were not stored, and no clone one base away is much larger.

CDR1 is given as SQVTM and CDR2 as ANQGSEA, both from the germline V gene. From its cysteine to its phenylalanine, the CDR3 spans 16 amino acids. Kept here is only the CDR3 DNA, which spans 48 bases and is read in frame from base 1. Here V drops 6 bases and J drops 2 bases, and the junction holds 11 bases not matched to any gene. Overall study outcomes, separate from this receptor: All 130 or so repertoires were used to score co-occurrence in the validation cohort in a later analysis, because that analysis had no HLA typing for the cohort. The study listed 150 to 200 TCR beta chains as associated with cytomegalovirus. Cytomegalovirus status was reported to be diagnosed by the classifier with high specificity and sensitivity in both the original and validation cohorts. Across donors, most TCR sequences were observed very rarely, whereas some public TCRs were present in many individuals. The authors suggested that the approach could potentially be generalized to other disease states and immunological phenotypes. A few of the identified cytomegalovirus-associated TCR beta chains were confirmed in vitro to be specific for cytomegalovirus antigens. Subsequent analysis determined that TCRs grouped into clusters in the first cohort also showed a tendency toward co-occurrence across the roughly 120 validation repertoires, and approximately 94% of cluster scores exceeded 0.

The donors were included in the validation cohort of 100 to 150 subjects, a group kept apart from the roughly 730-subject first cohort. Receptor amplification or capture employed the immunoSEQ multiplex PCR assay. From the authors' description of their analysis: A statistical classification framework was built to diagnose cytomegalovirus status from the catalog of TCR beta chain sequences. Entries here come from immuneACCESS through TCRdb and include only in-frame sequences with V and J called. Some clones fail to appear in such tables; in the studies checked, an unresolved V gene covers under half of the shortfall, and the cause of the remainder is unknown. From that table come the V and J calls and clone size; the DNA was used to work out D and trimming. The sample table holds roughly 76,000 clones, of which 90% to 95% were seen once. The ten top clones hold 1.5% to 1.9% of the sample.

This receptor was taken from a young man in good health and CMV-seropositive. The sample consisted of PBMCs. Here the chain combines TRBV29-1 and TRBJ2-3, with 10 bases aligning to TRBD1. The DNA sequence is given as TGCAGCGTACATGGACCGGGACAGGGGAACACAGATACGCAGTATTTT. Translated, it gives CSVHGPGQGNTDTQYF.